This TCR beta chain came from a study of early T cells in non-severe SARS-CoV-2 infection. On the study more broadly: Investigators sequenced bulk RNA drawn from unsorted whole blood, and chains remained unpaired.

Molecules of cDNA were individually given unique molecular identifiers that were attached to them. TCRdb ran MiXCR on the 5' RACE reads and lists one entry per CDR3 protein. The sample records about 81,000 distinct CDR3 sequences, about 6.5% being singletons. Overall study results and limits: Private and CD4 specificities were missed by VDJdb matching, which favored anti-spike CD8 responses.

CDR1 SGHVS and CDR2 FQNEAQ come from the germline V gene. The CDR3 extends over 17 amino acids. Trimming took 6 bases from V and 5 from J, leaving 20 bases between them. In its sample, this clonotype was seen many times. No antigen is known for it. V is TRBV7-8 and J is TRBJ1-6; no reliable D call. Sequencing used whole blood. This clonotype was obtained from an adult who was a healthcare worker with PCR-confirmed SARS-CoV-2 infection or an uninfected control (not recorded which). CDR3 nucleotide sequence: TGTGCCAGCAGTCCTAGAACCCGGCTTCTGGATAATTCACCCCTCCACTTT. As protein: CASSPRTRLLDNSPLHF.